One sample yielded the 23 T cell receptor beta chains listed below, sequenced in a study of control samples from healthy donors and cancer patients. TCRdb's table, derived via immunoSEQ multiplex PCR, lists solely in-frame clones and lacks some. This repertoire shows about 140,000 clones, roughly nine tenths found once; its top ten account for around 7.3%. What was sequenced was blood. These receptors were obtained from a man aged 18 to 30 in good health.

The chain joins TRBV6-5 to TRBJ2-1; 8 bases agree with TRBD1. The V segment lost 5 bases and the J segment 2 bases; nucleotides outside the gene matches: 5. This CDR3 spans 15 amino acids. Germline values: CDR1 MNHEY, CDR2 SVGAGI. This CDR3 is CASSQTGVAYNEQFF. The CDR3 DNA follows: TGTGCCAGCAGTCAGACAGGGGTGGCCTACAATGAGCAGTTCTTC.

The J gene is TRBJ2-7, the V gene TRBV6-5, with unresolved D. V lost 0 bases and J lost 5, with 14 bases in between. Germline V gene data show CDR1 as MNHEY and CDR2 as SVGAGI. This CDR3 region has 15 residues. The CDR3 bases are TGTGCCAGCAGTTACTCCGCCAGGTCCATCGACGAGCAGTACTTC. This encodes CASSYSARSIDEQYF.

This chain uses TRBV3-1 (or the pseudogene TRBV3-2) with TRBJ2-5; D may be TRBD2 (6 bases). V lost 4 bases and J 5 bases, leaving 14 bases between the germline ends. CDR1 LGHDT and CDR2 YNNKEL come from the germline V gene (reference sequence). The CDR3 loop spans 14 amino acids. CDR3 protein: CASSRNPGRETQYF. DNA of the CDR3: TGTGCCAGCAGCCGGAACCCGGGGAGGGAGACCCAGTACTTC.

CDR3 loop: CAWSVHLGDSLSYEQYF. CDR3 in DNA: TGTGCCTGGAGTGTACATCTAGGAGACAGCCTCTCCTACGAGCAGTACTTC. V usage is TRBV30 and J usage is TRBJ2-7, with D possibly TRBD1 on 5 matching bases. V was cut by 0 bases and J by 0 bases, with 18 bases left in between. The V gene's germline CDR1 is GTSNPN and CDR2 SVGIG (reference sequence). This CDR3 comprises 17 residues.

The V and J genes are TRBV18 and TRBJ1-1, with 11 bases that match TRBD1. From germline, CDR1 is KGHSH and CDR2 LQKENI. The junction had 10 bases not matched to a gene; V was cut back by 1 base and J by 3 bases. CDR3 length: 18 amino acids. This chain's CDR3 is CASSPQLPDRGLDTEAFF. The CDR3 DNA reads as TGTGCCAGCTCACCACAACTTCCGGACAGGGGGCTTGACACTGAAGCTTTCTTT.

This chain connects TRBV5-8 to TRBJ2-7, with a possible D match to TRBD1 (5 bases). The germline V gene has CDR1 SGHTS and CDR2 YDEGEE. V lost 0 bases to trimming and J lost 3 bases, with 10 bases between them. The CDR3 has 14 amino acids. CDR3 nucleotide sequence: TGTGCCAGCAGCTTGGTGGGGCAGGGCTACGAGCAGTACTTC. Translating it yields CASSLVGQGYEQYF. Drawing the rest from reference TRBV5-8 and TRBJ2-7, the complete variable domain is EAGVTQSPTHLIKTRGQQATLRCSPISGHTSVYWYQQALGLGLQFLLWYDEGEERNRGNFPPRFSGRQFPNYSSELNVNALELEDSALYLCASSLVGQGYEQYFGPGTRLTVT.

The J gene is TRBJ2-7, the V gene TRBV2; D is unclear. V lost 8 bases, J lost 2 bases, and 13 bases lay in between. Per germline, CDR1 SNHLY and CDR2 FYNNEI. The CDR3 totals 13 residues. The CDR3 coding sequence is TGTGCCAGCGGATGGATTCAAACCTACGAGCAGTACTTC. Translated: CASGWIQTYEQYF.

This clone was recorded a few times. The germline gene is not matched at one end of the junction; a read error may be the cause. This chain joins TRBV10-1 and TRBJ1-1; TRBD1 might be the D (5 bases). There are 16 residues in the CDR3. The germline V gene encodes CDR1 WNHNN and CDR2 SYGVQD (reference sequence). For the CDR3, the DNA is TGCGCCAGACTATCGCCCTTTAGGGCAGGGAACGCTGAAGCTTTCTTT. Amino acids: CARLSPFRAGNAEAFF.

The chain couples TRBV4-1 to TRBJ2-7; D gene uncertain. The CDR3 spans 13 residues. Trimming left V 1 base short and J 3 bases short, with 7 bases between. Germline V gives CDR1 MGHRA, CDR2 YSYEKL. The CDR3 DNA follows: TGCGCCAGCAGCCAAGGGCAGAACTACGAGCAGTACTTC. It codes for CASSQGQNYEQYF.

This chain connects TRBV6-5 to TRBJ1-6, with D tentatively TRBD1 (5 bases). The CDR3 has 14 amino acids. The germline V and J ends were trimmed by 6 bases and 5 bases, with 11 bases remaining between them. Per germline, CDR1 MNHEY and CDR2 SVGAGI. This CDR3 is CASRGTANNSPLHF. The CDR3 nucleotides read TGTGCCAGCAGGGGGACGGCCAATAATTCACCCCTCCACTTT.

The chain carries TRBV18 and TRBJ1-4; D perhaps matches TRBD1 (6 bases). Looked up from germline, CDR1 is KGHSH and CDR2 is LQKENI. CDR3 size: 15 residues. Trimming shortened V by 2 bases and J by 8 bases, and 15 bases separated the two germline ends. CDR3 sequence: CASSPENRVWEKLFF. Written as DNA, the CDR3 is TGTGCCAGCTCACCAGAAAACAGGGTATGGGAAAAACTGTTTTTT.

The rearrangement joins TRBV10-3 to TRBJ2-3, with 8 bases fitting TRBD2. The CDR3 runs 15 residues. CDR1 ENHRY and CDR2 SYGVKD come from the germline V gene. After removal of 6 bases from V and 3 bases from J, the junction contained 8 bases not matched to a gene. CDR3 in amino acids: CAIRTGTRATDTQYF. DNA for the CDR3: TGTGCCATCAGAACAGGGACTAGAGCAACAGATACGCAGTATTTT.

The J gene is TRBJ2-7, the V gene TRBV19; D might be TRBD2 (6 bases). The germline V and J ends were trimmed by 1 base and 3 bases, with 10 bases remaining between them. The CDR3 runs to 14 residues. From germline, CDR1 is LNHDA and CDR2 SQIVND (reference sequence). The CDR3 nucleotides read TGTGCCAGTAGTATAGCCGGGGGAGGCTACGAGCAGTACTTC. Translation gives CASSIAGGGYEQYF.

The V and J genes are TRBV9 and TRBJ1-2; 7 nucleotides match TRBD1. The V segment lost 3 bases and the J segment 7 bases; nucleotides outside the gene matches: 9. Germline loops: CDR1 SGDLS, CDR2 YYNGEE. The CDR3 consists of 14 residues. The chain's CDR3 is CASSERQGPSGYTF. CDR3 DNA: TGTGCCAGCAGCGAAAGACAGGGTCCCTCTGGCTACACCTTC.

The chain joins TRBV4-1 to TRBJ2-7; D is unclear. Trimming cost V 3 bases and J 0 bases, with 6 bases left between them. Germline CDR1 reads MGHRA; CDR2 reads YSYEKL. The CDR3 totals 13 residues. CDR3 coding DNA: TGCGCCAGCAGCCATGACCTCTCCTACGAGCAGTACTTC. Translated, it gives CASSHDLSYEQYF.

This chain links TRBV29-1 with TRBJ1-1, with D perhaps matching TRBD1 (5 bases). The V gene lost 1 base and the J gene lost 4 bases, with 13 bases spanning the gap. Germline V CDR1 and CDR2: SQVTM, ANQGSEA. This CDR3 is 14 amino acids long. CDR3 in amino acids: CSVEAPPRATEAFF. For the CDR3, the DNA is TGCAGCGTTGAAGCCCCACCCAGGGCCACTGAAGCTTTCTTT. The full variable domain, its missing parts supplied by reference TRBV29-1 and TRBJ1-1, is SAVISQKPSRDICQRGTSLTIQCQVDSQVTMMFWYRQQPGQSLTLIATANQGSEATYESGFVIDKFPISRPNLTFSTLTVSNMSPEDSSIYLCSVEAPPRATEAFFGQGTRLTVV.

In its sample, this clone was seen once. The chain joins TRBV11-2 to TRBJ1-6; D gene ambiguous. Trimming cost V 3 bases and J 1 base, with 10 bases left between them. The CDR3 spans 16 residues. Germline lookup yields CDR1 SGHAT and CDR2 FQNNGV. In DNA form, the CDR3 reads TGTGCCAGCAGCTTTAACGGTGGTTCCTATAATTCACCCCTCCACTTT. This sequence encodes CASSFNGGSYNSPLHF.

The rearrangement joins TRBV6-2 or TRBV6-3 to TRBJ1-3, with D possibly TRBD1 on 5 matching bases. Germline V gene lookup returns CDR1 MNHEY and CDR2 SVGEGT. Trimming cost V 2 bases and J 2 bases, with 10 bases left between them. The CDR3 length is 15 residues. CDR3 in DNA: TGTGCCAGCAGTTACACCCAGGGAACTGGAAACACCATATATTTT. This codes for CASSYTQGTGNTIYF.

This clone was found once. The chain employs TRBV6-5 and TRBJ1-3, with 7 bases that match TRBD1. The germline CDR1 and CDR2 sequences are MNHEY and SVGAGI. V dropped 4 bases and J dropped 3; count of bases not matched to a gene: 3. The CDR3 totals 14 residues. CDR3 sequence reads: CASSSDRHGNTIYF. In DNA, the CDR3 is TGTGCCAGCAGTTCGGACAGGCATGGAAACACCATATATTTT.

This clone was observed a handful of times. CDR3 in amino acids: CASSSTGQGGYTF. The CDR3 DNA reads TGCGCCAGCAGCTCAACGGGACAGGGTGGCTACACCTTC. The V gene is TRBV5-1, the J gene TRBJ1-2, with 9 positions matching TRBD1. The CDR3 loop spans 13 amino acids. The ends lost 3 bases at V and 7 bases at J; junction bases unmatched: 4. CDR1 SGHRS and CDR2 YFSETQ come from the germline V gene.

The gene calls are TRBV29-1 and TRBJ1-2; D remains unclear. Germline V lookup: CDR1 SQVTM, CDR2 ANQGSEA. Trimming left V 2 bases short and J 2 bases short, with 9 bases between. The CDR3 extends over 13 amino acids. Written as DNA, the CDR3 is TGCAGCGTTGAACCCCAGGCCAACTATGGCTACACCTTC. Its protein is CSVEPQANYGYTF.

This sequence joins TRBV28 and TRBJ1-5, with a weak D call TRBD1 (6 bases). The V gene lost 5 bases and the J gene lost 3 bases, with 20 bases spanning the gap. CDR1 and CDR2 (germline): MDHEN, SYDVKM. CDR3 length: 17 residues. CDR3 bases: TGTGCCAGCAGTCTTGCTGTAGACAGGTTTTCCAATCAGCCCCAGCATTTT. The encoded protein is CASSLAVDRFSNQPQHF.

The rearrangement uses TRBV2 and TRBJ1-1, with D maybe TRBD1 (6 bases). V was cut by 7 bases and J by 6 bases, with 15 bases left in between. The CDR3 covers 13 residues. The germline V gene encodes CDR1 SNHLY and CDR2 FYNNEI. In DNA, the CDR3 is TGTGCCAGCAAAACAGGGCCGGGTCCTGAAGCTTTCTTT. It yields the protein CASKTGPGPEAFF.